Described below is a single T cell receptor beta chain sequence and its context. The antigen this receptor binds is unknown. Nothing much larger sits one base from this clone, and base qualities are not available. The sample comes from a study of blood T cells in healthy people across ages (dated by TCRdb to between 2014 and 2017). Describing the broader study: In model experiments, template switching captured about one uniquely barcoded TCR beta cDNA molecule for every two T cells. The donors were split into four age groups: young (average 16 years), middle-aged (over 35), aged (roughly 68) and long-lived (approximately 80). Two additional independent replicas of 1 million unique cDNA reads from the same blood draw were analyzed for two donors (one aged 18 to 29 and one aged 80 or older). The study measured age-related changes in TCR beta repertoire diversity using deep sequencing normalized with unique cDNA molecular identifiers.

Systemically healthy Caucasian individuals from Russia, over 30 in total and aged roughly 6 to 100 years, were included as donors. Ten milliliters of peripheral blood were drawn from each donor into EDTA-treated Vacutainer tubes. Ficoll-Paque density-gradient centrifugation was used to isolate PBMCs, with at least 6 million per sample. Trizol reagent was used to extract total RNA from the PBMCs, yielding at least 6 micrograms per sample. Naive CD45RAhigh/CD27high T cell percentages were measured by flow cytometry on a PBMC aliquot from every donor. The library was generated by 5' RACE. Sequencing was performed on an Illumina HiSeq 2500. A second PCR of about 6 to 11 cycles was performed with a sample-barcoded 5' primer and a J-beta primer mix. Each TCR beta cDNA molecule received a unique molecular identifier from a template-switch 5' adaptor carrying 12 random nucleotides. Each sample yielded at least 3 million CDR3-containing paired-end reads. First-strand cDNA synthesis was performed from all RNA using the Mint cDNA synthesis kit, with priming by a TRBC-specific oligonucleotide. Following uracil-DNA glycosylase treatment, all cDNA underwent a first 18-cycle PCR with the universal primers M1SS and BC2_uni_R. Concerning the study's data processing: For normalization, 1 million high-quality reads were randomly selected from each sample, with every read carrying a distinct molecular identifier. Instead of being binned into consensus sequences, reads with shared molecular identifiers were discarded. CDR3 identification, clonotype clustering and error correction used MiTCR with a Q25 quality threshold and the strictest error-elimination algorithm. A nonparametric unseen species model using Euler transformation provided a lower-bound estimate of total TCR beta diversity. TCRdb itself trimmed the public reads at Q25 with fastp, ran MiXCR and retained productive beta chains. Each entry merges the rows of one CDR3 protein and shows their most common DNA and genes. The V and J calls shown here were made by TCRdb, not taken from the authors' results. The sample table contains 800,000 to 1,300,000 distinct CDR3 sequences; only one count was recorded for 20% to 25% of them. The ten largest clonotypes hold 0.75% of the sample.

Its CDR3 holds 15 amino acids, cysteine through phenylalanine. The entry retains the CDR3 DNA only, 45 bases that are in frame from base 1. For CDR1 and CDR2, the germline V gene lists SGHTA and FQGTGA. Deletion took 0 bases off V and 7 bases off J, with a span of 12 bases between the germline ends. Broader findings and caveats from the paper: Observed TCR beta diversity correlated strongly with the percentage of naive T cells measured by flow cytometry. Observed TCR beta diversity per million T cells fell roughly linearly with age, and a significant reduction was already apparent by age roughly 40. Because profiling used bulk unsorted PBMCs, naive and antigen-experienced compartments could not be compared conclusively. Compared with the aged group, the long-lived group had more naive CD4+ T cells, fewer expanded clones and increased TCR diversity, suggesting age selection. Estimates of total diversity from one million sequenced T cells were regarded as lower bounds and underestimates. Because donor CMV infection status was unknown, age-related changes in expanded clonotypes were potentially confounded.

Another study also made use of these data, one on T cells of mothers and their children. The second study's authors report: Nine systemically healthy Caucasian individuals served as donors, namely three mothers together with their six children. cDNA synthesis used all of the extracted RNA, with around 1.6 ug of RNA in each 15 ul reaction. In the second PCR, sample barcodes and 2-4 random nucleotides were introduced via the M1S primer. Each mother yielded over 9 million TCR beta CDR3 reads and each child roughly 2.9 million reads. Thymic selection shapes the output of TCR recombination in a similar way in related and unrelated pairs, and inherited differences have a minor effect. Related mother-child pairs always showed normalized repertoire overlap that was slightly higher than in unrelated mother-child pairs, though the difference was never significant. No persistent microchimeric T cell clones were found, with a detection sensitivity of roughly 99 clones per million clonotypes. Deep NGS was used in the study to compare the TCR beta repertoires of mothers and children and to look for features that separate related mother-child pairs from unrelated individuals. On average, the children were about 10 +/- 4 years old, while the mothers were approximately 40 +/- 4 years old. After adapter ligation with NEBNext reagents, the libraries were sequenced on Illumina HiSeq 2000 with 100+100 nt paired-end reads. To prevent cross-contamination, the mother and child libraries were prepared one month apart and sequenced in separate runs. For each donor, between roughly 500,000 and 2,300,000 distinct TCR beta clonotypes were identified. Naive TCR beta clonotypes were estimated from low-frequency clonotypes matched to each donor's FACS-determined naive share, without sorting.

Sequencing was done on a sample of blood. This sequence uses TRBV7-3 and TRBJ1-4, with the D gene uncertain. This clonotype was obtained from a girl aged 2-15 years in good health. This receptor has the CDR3 CASSLTPGGGEKLFF. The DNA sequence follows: TGTGCCAGCAGCTTAACTCCCGGAGGTGGTGAAAAACTGTTTTTT.